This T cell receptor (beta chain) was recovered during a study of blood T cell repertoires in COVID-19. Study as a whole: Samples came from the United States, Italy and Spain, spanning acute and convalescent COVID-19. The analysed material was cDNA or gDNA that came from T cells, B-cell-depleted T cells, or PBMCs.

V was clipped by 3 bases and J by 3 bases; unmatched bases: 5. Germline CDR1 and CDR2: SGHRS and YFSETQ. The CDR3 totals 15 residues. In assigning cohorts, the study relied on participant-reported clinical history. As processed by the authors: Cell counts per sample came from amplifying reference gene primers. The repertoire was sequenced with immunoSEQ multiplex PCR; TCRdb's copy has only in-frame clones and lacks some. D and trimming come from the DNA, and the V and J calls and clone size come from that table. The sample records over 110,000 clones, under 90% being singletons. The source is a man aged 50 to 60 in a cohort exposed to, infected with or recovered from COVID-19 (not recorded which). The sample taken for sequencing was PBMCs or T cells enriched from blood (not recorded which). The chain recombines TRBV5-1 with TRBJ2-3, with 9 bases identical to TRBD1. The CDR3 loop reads CASSSGTGKTDTQYF. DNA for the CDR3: TGCGCCAGCAGCTCGGGGACAGGGAAAACAGATACGCAGTATTTT.